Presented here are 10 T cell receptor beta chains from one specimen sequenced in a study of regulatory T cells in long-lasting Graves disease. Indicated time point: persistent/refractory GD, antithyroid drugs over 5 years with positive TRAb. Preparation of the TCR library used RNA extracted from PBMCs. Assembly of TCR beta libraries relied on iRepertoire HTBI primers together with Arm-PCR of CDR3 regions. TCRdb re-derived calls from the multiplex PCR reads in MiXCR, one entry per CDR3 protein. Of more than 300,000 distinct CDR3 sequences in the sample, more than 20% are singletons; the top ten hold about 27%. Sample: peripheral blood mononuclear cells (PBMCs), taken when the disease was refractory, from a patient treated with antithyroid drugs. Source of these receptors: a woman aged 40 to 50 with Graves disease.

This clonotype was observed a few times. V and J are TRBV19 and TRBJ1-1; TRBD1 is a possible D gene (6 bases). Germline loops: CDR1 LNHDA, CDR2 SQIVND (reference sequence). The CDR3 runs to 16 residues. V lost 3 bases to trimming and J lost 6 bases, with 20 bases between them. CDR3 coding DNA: TGTGCCAGTAGTATTTCGAGATTCCGACCAGGGGCTGAAGCTTTCTTT. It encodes CASSISRFRPGAEAFF.

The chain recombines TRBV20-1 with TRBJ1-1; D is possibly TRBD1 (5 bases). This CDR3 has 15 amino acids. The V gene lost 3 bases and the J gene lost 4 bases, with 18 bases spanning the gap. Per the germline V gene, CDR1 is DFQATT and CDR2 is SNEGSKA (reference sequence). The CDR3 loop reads CSARGGGGEGTEAFF. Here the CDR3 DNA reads TGCAGTGCTAGGGGGGGGGGGGGTGAGGGCACTGAAGCTTTCTTT.

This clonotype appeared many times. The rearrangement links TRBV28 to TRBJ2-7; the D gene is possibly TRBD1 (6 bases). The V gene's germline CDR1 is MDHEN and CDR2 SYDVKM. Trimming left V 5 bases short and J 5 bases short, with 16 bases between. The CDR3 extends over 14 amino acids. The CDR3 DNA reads TGTGCCAGCAGTCCACCCGGACAGCAAAACGAGCAGTACTTC. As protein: CASSPPGQQNEQYF.

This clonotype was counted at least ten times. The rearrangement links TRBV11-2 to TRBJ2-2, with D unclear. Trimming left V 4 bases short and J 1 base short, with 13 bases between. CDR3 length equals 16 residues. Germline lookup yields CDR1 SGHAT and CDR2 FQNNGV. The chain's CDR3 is CASSSMRPGNTGELFF. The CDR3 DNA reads TGTGCCAGCAGCTCAATGCGTCCGGGGAACACCGGGGAGCTGTTTTTT.

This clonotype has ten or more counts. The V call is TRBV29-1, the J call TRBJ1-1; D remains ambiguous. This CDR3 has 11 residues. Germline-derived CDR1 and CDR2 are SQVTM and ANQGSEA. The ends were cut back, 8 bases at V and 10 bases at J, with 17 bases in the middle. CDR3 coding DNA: TGCAGCCTGGAGTGGGCAGGCGGAGCTTTCTTT. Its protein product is CSLEWAGGAFF. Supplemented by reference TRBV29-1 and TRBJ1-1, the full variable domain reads SAVISQKPSRDICQRGTSLTIQCQVDSQVTMMFWYRQQPGQSLTLIATANQGSEATYESGFVIDKFPISRPNLTFSTLTVSNMSPEDSSIYLCSLEWAGGAFFGQGTRLTVV.

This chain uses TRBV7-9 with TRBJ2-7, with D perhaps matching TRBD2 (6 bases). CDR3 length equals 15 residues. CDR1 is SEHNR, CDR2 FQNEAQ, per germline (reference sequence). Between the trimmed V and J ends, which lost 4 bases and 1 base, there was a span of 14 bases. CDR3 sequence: CASSSRAGRSYEQYF. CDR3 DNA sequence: TGTGCCAGCAGCTCCCGGGCAGGGAGGTCCTACGAGCAGTACTTC.

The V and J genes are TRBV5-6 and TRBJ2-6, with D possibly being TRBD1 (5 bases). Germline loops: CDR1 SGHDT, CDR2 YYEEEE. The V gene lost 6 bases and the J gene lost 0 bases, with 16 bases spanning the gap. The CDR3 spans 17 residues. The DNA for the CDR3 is TGTGCCAGCACCGAAAAGGGGTTCCACTCTGGGGCCAACGTCCTGACTTTC. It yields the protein CASTEKGFHSGANVLTF.

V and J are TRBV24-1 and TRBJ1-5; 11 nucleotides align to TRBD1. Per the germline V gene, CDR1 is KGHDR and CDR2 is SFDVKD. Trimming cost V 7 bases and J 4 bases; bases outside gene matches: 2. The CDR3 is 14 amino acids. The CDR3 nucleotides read TGTGCCACCAGCGGGACAGGGGGGAATCAGCCCCAGCATTTT. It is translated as CATSGTGGNQPQHF.

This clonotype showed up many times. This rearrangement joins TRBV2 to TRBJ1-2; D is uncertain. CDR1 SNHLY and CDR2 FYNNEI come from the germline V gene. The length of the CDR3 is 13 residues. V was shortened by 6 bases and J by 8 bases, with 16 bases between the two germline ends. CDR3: CASSTGSPRGYTF. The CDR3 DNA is TGTGCCAGCAGCACTGGATCCCCAAGGGGCTACACCTTC.

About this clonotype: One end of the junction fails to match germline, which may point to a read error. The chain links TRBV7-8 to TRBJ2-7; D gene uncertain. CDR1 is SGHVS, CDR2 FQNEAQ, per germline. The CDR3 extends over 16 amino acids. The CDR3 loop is CTSSPLSLDPSYEQYF. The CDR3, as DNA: TGTACCAGCAGCCCCCTCTCGCTGGATCCATCCTACGAGCAGTACTTC.